The subject of this entry is one TCR beta chain. Its antigen is still unknown. The same CDR3 also results from other DNA sequences found in this sample. A single heparinised draw of around 110 mL on average was taken per donor. The V gene's germline CDR1 is SEHNR and CDR2 FQNEAQ (reference sequence). V lost 1 base, J lost 5 bases, and 15 bases lay in between. The CDR3 extends over 15 amino acids. All of the isolated RNA was reverse transcribed, so expressed TCRB transcripts were sequenced. Generated by immunoSEQ multiplex PCR, the TCRdb table keeps only in-frame clones and is missing some. The sample includes a few hundred thousand clones, 14% seen only once; the top ten take roughly 0.033%. The sample originates from a study of beta chain features in type 1 diabetes. The wider study: There was similarity between patients and healthy donors in age, gender and cell yields. Across every sample, 107,917,701 sorted cells were examined in total. General study findings and limits: For patients, the naive, central memory and Treg TCRB repertoires appeared more alike than for healthy donors.

The sequence came from a young man in good health. The specimen was naive CD4+ T cells from blood. The chain links TRBV7-9 to TRBJ2-7; the D gene is possibly TRBD2 (5 bases). This chain's CDR3 is CASSLGHGVSDEQYV. The CDR3 DNA reads as TGTGCCAGCAGCTTAGGTCACGGGGTTTCGGACGAGCAGTACGTC.